Below, 23 T cell receptor beta chains from the same sample are listed, as sequenced in a study of regulatory T cells in long-lasting Graves disease. Researchers made TCR beta libraries by using iRepertoire HTBI primers and running Arm-PCR on CDR3 regions. MiXCR, applied by TCRdb to the multiplex PCR reads, yields one record per CDR3 protein. The sample carries 600,000 to 800,000 distinct CDR3 sequences, 25% to 35% recorded once. Time point described: persistent/refractory GD, antithyroid drugs over 5 years with positive TRAb. From RNA extracted from PBMCs, the TCR library was made. Sequences were derived from peripheral blood mononuclear cells (PBMCs), sampled when the disease was refractory, from a patient treated with antithyroid drugs. The receptor set was obtained from a female donor with Graves disease.

This clonotype was observed at least ten times. This chain joins TRBV30 and TRBJ1-1; 7 bases agree with TRBD1. Germline V gene data show CDR1 as GTSNPN and CDR2 as SVGIG (reference sequence). The CDR3 runs to 12 residues. V shed 2 bases and J 7 bases; nucleotides not matched to a gene: 4. CDR3 sequence reads: CAWSYDRVEAFF. In DNA, the CDR3 is TGTGCCTGGAGTTATGACAGGGTTGAAGCTTTCTTT.

This clonotype was picked up many times. The CDR3 nucleotides read TGTGCCAGCAGTTTACTAGGGGGCAGGAGCAATCAGCCCCAGCATTTT. Translation gives CASSLLGGRSNQPQHF. The chain has TRBV28 and TRBJ1-5; 7 bases fit TRBD1. The CDR3 sequence is 16 residues long. Germline CDR1 MDHEN, CDR2 SYDVKM. The J segment lost 1 base and the V segment lost 2 bases, leaving 5 bases of the junction unmatched.

At least ten counts were recorded for this clonotype. This chain joins TRBV3-1 and TRBJ1-1; D is uncertain. The CDR3 is 13 amino acids. The V and J ends lost 1 base and 3 bases respectively, with 6 bases between them. CDR1 and CDR2 from the germline V gene are LGHDT and YNNKEL (reference sequence). CDR3 residues: CASSQVRDTEAFF. The CDR3 DNA is TGTGCCAGCAGCCAAGTGCGGGACACTGAAGCTTTCTTT.

This sequence joins TRBV12-3 or TRBV12-4 and TRBJ2-3; D not resolved. This CDR3 contains 14 residues. V lost 7 bases to trimming and J lost 2 bases, with 13 bases between them. The CDR3 here is CASITGPYTDTQYF. In nucleotides, the CDR3 is TGTGCCAGCATCACGGGCCCCTACACAGATACGCAGTATTTT.

The chain combines TRBV27 with TRBJ2-1; D may match TRBD1 or TRBD2 (5 bases each). CDR3 length: 14 residues. Germline lookup yields CDR1 MNHEY and CDR2 SMNVEV (reference sequence). V shed 2 bases and J shed 9 bases, with 14 bases lying between them. Here the CDR3 reads CASSLVGPLGEQFF. Written as DNA, the CDR3 is TGTGCCAGCAGTTTAGTGGGACCCCTGGGTGAGCAGTTCTTC.

This chain joins TRBV24-1 and TRBJ1-5; D gene uncertain. The CDR3 length is 13 residues. Looked up from germline, CDR1 is KGHDR and CDR2 is SFDVKD. V lost 7 bases and J 4 bases, leaving 10 bases between the germline ends. The CDR3 loop reads CATRGGGNQPQHF. The CDR3 coding sequence is TGTGCCACCAGGGGAGGAGGTAATCAGCCCCAGCATTTT.

This clonotype has more than one count but fewer than ten. The CDR3 reads CASSYSWDRGEKLFF. The CDR3 DNA reads TGTGCCAGCAGTTACTCATGGGACAGAGGTGAAAAACTGTTTTTT. V usage is TRBV6-5 and J usage is TRBJ1-4; 7 bases match TRBD1. Trimming removed 0 bases from V and 7 bases from J; junction bases left unmatched: 5. The CDR3 length is 15 residues. The germline CDR1 and CDR2 sequences are MNHEY and SVGAGI.

This clonotype has only a few counts. This rearrangement joins TRBV18 to TRBJ1-5; D gene unclear. CDR1 is KGHSH and CDR2 is LQKENI in the germline V gene. This CDR3 spans 14 amino acids. The V gene lost 2 bases and the J gene lost 0 bases, with 5 bases spanning the gap. The CDR3 loop reads CASSPLNSNQPQHF. As DNA, the CDR3 is TGTGCCAGCTCACCATTGAATAGCAATCAGCCCCAGCATTTT.

The CDR3 is CASSLSPGQGSSPLHF. CDR3 bases: TGTGCCAGCAGTTTATCGCCGGGACAGGGCAGTTCACCCCTCCACTTT. The chain uses TRBV27 and TRBJ1-6; 9 bases are a match to TRBD1. The V segment lost 0 bases and the J segment 9 bases; nucleotides outside the gene matches: 6. The CDR3 contains 16 residues. Germline V gene sequence: CDR1 MNHEY, CDR2 SMNVEV (reference sequence).

The chain combines TRBV7-9 with TRBJ1-2; TRBD1 matches at 9 bases. This CDR3 spans 15 amino acids. Germline V gene data show CDR1 as SEHNR and CDR2 as FQNEAQ (reference sequence). J gave up 4 bases and V 1 base, and 4 bases lay outside the gene matches. CDR3 DNA sequence: TGTGCCAGCAGCTTAGGCCCGACAGGGGGCTATGGCTACACCTTC. Protein: CASSLGPTGGYGYTF.

This clonotype was counted at least ten times. The gene calls are TRBV28 and TRBJ1-2; D call uncertain. The CDR3 is made up of 12 amino acids. Looked up from germline, CDR1 is MDHEN and CDR2 is SYDVKM. Trimming removed 6 bases at V and 4 bases at J, with 9 bases between. For the CDR3, the DNA is TGTGCCAGCAGCCCGATTGGCTATGGCTACACCTTC. Amino acid sequence: CASSPIGYGYTF.

This clonotype was found a few times. The V gene is TRBV12-3 or TRBV12-4, the J gene TRBJ1-3; a possible D gene is TRBD1 (6 bases). The V and J ends lost 7 bases and 2 bases respectively, with 15 bases between them. The CDR3 spans 15 residues. The CDR3 region is CASKDQGNPGNTIYF. The CDR3 DNA sequence: TGTGCCAGCAAAGACCAGGGGAACCCTGGAAACACCATATATTTT.

A few counts support this clonotype. This chain connects TRBV6-5 to TRBJ1-4; no definite D call. The V gene's germline CDR1 is MNHEY and CDR2 SVGAGI. The CDR3 totals 15 residues. Trimming removed 2 bases at V and 0 bases at J, with 7 bases between. This CDR3 reads CASSYGSATNEKLFF. The CDR3 nucleotides are TGTGCCAGCAGTTACGGGAGTGCAACTAATGAAAAACTGTTTTTT.

This clonotype showed up just a few times. The chain is built from TRBV20-1 and TRBJ2-5; the D gene is possibly TRBD1 (6 bases). The V end lost 4 bases, the J end lost 5 bases, and 11 bases lay between the germline ends. The CDR3 runs 12 residues. The germline CDR1 and CDR2 sequences are DFQATT and SNEGSKA (reference sequence). CDR3 DNA: TGCAGTGCTACGTCTCAGGGGGAGACCCAGTACTTC. It specifies CSATSQGETQYF.

The rearrangement links TRBV29-1 to TRBJ1-1; 9 positions match TRBD1. This CDR3 region has 16 residues. Germline V gives CDR1 SQVTM, CDR2 ANQGSEA. With 8 bases clipped from V and 3 bases from J, the junction kept 16 bases outside the gene matches. The DNA for the CDR3 is TGCAGCATTGCTCTTCTTCCGGGACAGGGAGACACTGAAGCTTTCTTT. It codes for CSIALLPGQGDTEAFF.

Concerning this clonotype: This may be a read error: a much more frequent sequence differs by one nucleotide. This chain uses TRBV12-3 or TRBV12-4 with TRBJ1-1; 9 bases agree with TRBD1. The CDR3 contains 12 residues. The CDR3 DNA follows: TGTGCCAGCAAAACAGGGGGCACTGGAGCTTTCTTT. Protein sequence: CASKTGGTGAFF.

This clonotype was seen a handful of times. This sequence joins TRBV7-9 and TRBJ1-1; tentatively, D is TRBD1 (6 bases). Trimming took off 2 bases at V and 1 base at J, with 11 bases between the two ends. Germline V gene lookup returns CDR1 SEHNR and CDR2 FQNEAQ (reference sequence). The CDR3 runs to 15 residues. The CDR3 DNA reads TGTGCCAGCAGCTTAATAACAGGGACGAACACTGAAGCTTTCTTT. Protein sequence: CASSLITGTNTEAFF. Filled out from reference TRBV7-9 and TRBJ1-1, the complete variable domain reads DTGVSQNPRHKITKRGQNVTFRCDPISEHNRLYWYRQTLGQGPEFLTYFQNEAQLEKSRLLSDRFSAERPKGSFSTLEIQRTEQGDSAMYLCASSLITGTNTEAFFGQGTRLTVV.

This clonotype has a handful of counts. The chain uses TRBV5-8 and TRBJ1-5; 11 positions agree with TRBD1. Trimming removed 5 bases from V and 7 bases from J; junction bases left unmatched: 8. Germline V gives CDR1 SGHTS, CDR2 YDEGEE. This CDR3 has 15 amino acids. CDR3 sequence (DNA): TGTGCCAGCAGGGACGGGACAGGGGGTATCCAGCCCCAGCATTTT. Its translation is CASRDGTGGIQPQHF.

This chain connects TRBV30 to TRBJ2-7; TRBD2 matches 10 bases. The J segment lost 7 bases and the V segment lost 3 bases, leaving 3 bases of the junction unmatched. This CDR3 region has 12 residues. Germline V gene data show CDR1 as GTSNPN and CDR2 as SVGIG (reference sequence). The CDR3 DNA follows: TGTGCCTGGAGGAAAGCGGGAGGGGAGCAGTACTTC. It encodes CAWRKAGGEQYF.

The chain couples TRBV5-4 to TRBJ2-5, with D perhaps matching TRBD1 (6 bases). The CDR3 contains 16 residues. Germline V lookup: CDR1 SGHNT, CDR2 YYREEE (reference sequence). V lost 3 bases and J 2 bases, leaving 17 bases between the germline ends. The CDR3 is CASSSKPRGVQETQYF. CDR3 DNA: TGTGCCAGCAGCTCCAAACCCAGGGGAGTACAAGAGACCCAGTACTTC. The variable domain in full, completed from reference TRBV5-4 and TRBJ2-5, reads ETGVTQSPTHLIKTRGQQVTLRCSSQSGHNTVSWYQQALGQGPQFIFQYYREEENGRGNFPPRFSGLQFPNYSSELNVNALELDDSALYLCASSSKPRGVQETQYFGPGTRLLVL.

This clonotype occurred many times. This rearrangement joins TRBV12-3 or TRBV12-4 to TRBJ1-5; TRBD1 agrees at 7 bases. The trim removed 1 base at V and 0 bases at J, leaving 3 bases unmatched. This CDR3 contains 16 residues. The CDR3 loop reads CASSLGQGTSNQPQHF. The CDR3 DNA is TGTGCCAGCAGTTTAGGACAGGGAACTAGCAATCAGCCCCAGCATTTT.

The table lists this clonotype with many counts. The chain uses TRBV27 and TRBJ1-1; perhaps TRBD1 as D (6 bases). The CDR3 runs 16 residues. Trimming removed 5 bases at V and 1 base at J, with 17 bases between. CDR1 and CDR2 (germline): MNHEY, SMNVEV (reference sequence). The CDR3 DNA reads as TGTGCCAGCAGTGAAGGAGCGGGGGCTAAGAACACTGAAGCTTTCTTT. It yields the protein CASSEGAGAKNTEAFF.

The chain links TRBV6-1 to TRBJ1-1; no clear D. The germline V gene has CDR1 MNHNS and CDR2 SASEGT. Trimming stripped 6 bases from V and 7 bases from J, with 12 bases between. The CDR3 is 12 amino acids. The DNA for the CDR3 is TGTGCCAGCAGGGGAACCGGGAGTGAAGCTTTCTTT. The encoded protein is CASRGTGSEAFF.